These 11 T cell receptor beta chains were sequenced from one sample in a study of CD8 T cells in ankylosing spondylitis (dated by TCRdb to the late 2010s). The method behind the library was 5' RACE. Reads for this sample came from an Illumina HiSeq 2500. TCRdb redid the processing of the public reads, applying fastp at Q25 and MiXCR, and retained in-frame beta chains. Rows are unified per CDR3 protein, each entry keeping the most common DNA and genes. This sample is represented by about 160,000 distinct CDR3 sequences; around 9.6% of them were singletons. Approximately 15% of the sample belongs to the ten largest clones. The sequencing sample was made of blood, either unsorted or a sorted T cell fraction (not recorded which). Receptors were obtained from a female donor with ankylosing spondylitis or in good health (not recorded which).

There are a few counts of this clonotype. The chain employs TRBV5-6 and TRBJ2-1; 14 bases are a match to TRBD2. The CDR3 runs to 17 residues. Germline-derived CDR1 and CDR2 are SGHDT and YYEEEE. The V and J ends lost 0 bases and 9 bases, in that order; junction bases with no gene match: 8. The CDR3 here is CASSLETSGRAFLEQFF. The CDR3 bases are TGTGCCAGCAGCTTGGAGACTAGCGGGAGGGCCTTTCTTGAGCAGTTCTTC.

This clonotype showed up just a few times. CDR3 DNA: TGTGCCAGCAGCTTAGGGGTTGATGAGCAGTTCTTC. Translated: CASSLGVDEQFF. J is TRBJ2-1 and V is TRBV7-9; the D is unclear. Trimming removed 1 base at V and 8 bases at J, with 6 bases between. Germline V gene sequence: CDR1 SEHNR, CDR2 FQNEAQ (reference sequence). The length of the CDR3 is 12 residues. The full variable domain, its missing parts supplied by reference TRBV7-9 and TRBJ2-1, is DTGVSQNPRHKITKRGQNVTFRCDPISEHNRLYWYRQTLGQGPEFLTYFQNEAQLEKSRLLSDRFSAERPKGSFSTLEIQRTEQGDSAMYLCASSLGVDEQFFGPGTRLTVL.

This chain joins TRBV6-1 and TRBJ1-1; D ambiguous. Germline CDR1 MNHNS, CDR2 SASEGT. The CDR3 spans 13 residues. Trimming removed 7 bases at V and 6 bases at J, with 15 bases between. This CDR3 is CASTEVGFAEAFF. CDR3 DNA: TGTGCCAGCACCGAGGTGGGATTTGCTGAAGCTTTCTTT.

The chain carries TRBV5-6 and TRBJ2-1, with D perhaps assigned TRBD1 or TRBD2 (5 bases each). The germline V gene encodes CDR1 SGHDT and CDR2 YYEEEE. The CDR3 consists of 19 residues. Trimming took 4 bases from V and 0 from J, leaving 23 bases between them. The CDR3 DNA reads as TGTGCCAGCAGCCTGTTATGGGACGGGCCTTGGAGCTCCTACAATGAGCAGTTCTTC. Its translation is CASSLLWDGPWSSYNEQFF. Using reference TRBV5-6 and TRBJ2-1 for the parts outside the CDR3, the full variable domain is DAGVTQSPTHLIKTRGQQVTLRCSPKSGHDTVSWYQQALGQGPQFIFQYYEEEERQRGNFPDRFSGHQFPNYSSELNVNALLLGDSALYLCASSLLWDGPWSSYNEQFFGPGTRLTVL.

CDR3: CASSSGPRNIQYF. The CDR3 DNA follows: TGTGCCAGCAGTTCAGGACCCCGGAACATTCAGTACTTC. The V gene is TRBV12-3 or TRBV12-4, the J gene TRBJ2-4; D unresolved. V dropped 4 bases and J dropped 7 bases, with 11 bases sitting between them. CDR3 length: 13 residues.

This clonotype was seen repeatedly, ten times or more. J is TRBJ2-1 and V is TRBV9; D gene uncertain. In germline, CDR1 is SGDLS, CDR2 YYNGEE. The CDR3 loop spans 12 amino acids. Trimming pared 1 base from V and 3 bases from J, leaving 2 bases between. CDR3 DNA sequence: TGTGCCAGCAGCGTAAACTACAATGAGCAGTTCTTC. Residues: CASSVNYNEQFF.

J is TRBJ1-2 and V is TRBV7-9; D may be TRBD1 (5 bases). Germline V lookup: CDR1 SEHNR, CDR2 FQNEAQ (reference sequence). V was trimmed by 4 bases and J by 0 bases, leaving 12 bases between them. The CDR3 is 15 amino acids. The CDR3 nucleotides read TGTGCCAGCAGCTCGACAGTGCAAGCTAACTATGGCTACACCTTC. Its protein product is CASSSTVQANYGYTF.

The rearrangement links TRBV11-2 to TRBJ2-5; D is undetermined. The CDR3 covers 12 residues. Looked up from germline, CDR1 is SGHAT and CDR2 is FQNNGV. V lost 5 bases, J lost 4 bases, and 8 bases lay in between. The CDR3 here is CASSPTGETQYF. In DNA form, the CDR3 reads TGTGCCAGCAGCCCTACGGGAGAGACCCAGTACTTC. Using reference TRBV11-2 and TRBJ2-5 for the parts outside the CDR3, the full variable domain is EAGVAQSPRYKIIEKRQSVAFWCNPISGHATLYWYQQILGQGPKLLIQFQNNGVVDDSQLPKDRFSAERLKGVDSTLKIQPAKLEDSAVYLCASSPTGETQYFGPGTRLLVL.

In its sample, this clonotype was seen many times. The V gene is TRBV3-1, the J gene TRBJ2-6; D gene ambiguous. Trimming cost V 1 base and J 0 bases, with 4 bases left between them. CDR3 length: 15 residues. CDR1 is LGHDT and CDR2 is YNNKEL in the germline V gene (reference sequence). Here the CDR3 DNA reads TGTGCCAGCAGCCAAGCGAACTCTGGGGCCAACGTCCTGACTTTC. Translation gives CASSQANSGANVLTF.

This clonotype has ten or more counts. This chain connects TRBV29-1 to TRBJ2-7; unclear D gene. CDR3 length: 13 amino acids. In germline, CDR1 is SQVTM, CDR2 ANQGSEA. V was pared by 0 bases and J by 0 bases, with 6 bases between. The CDR3 loop is CSVEEPSSYEQYF. DNA for the CDR3: TGCAGCGTTGAAGAGCCTAGCTCCTACGAGCAGTACTTC.

This clonotype was seen a few times. The V call is TRBV4-3, the J call TRBJ1-1; no definite D call. The CDR3 loop spans 14 amino acids. Trimming removed 1 base at V and 1 base at J, with 7 bases between. The germline V gene encodes CDR1 LGHNA and CDR2 YSLEER. CDR3 sequence (DNA): TGCGCCAGCAGCCAAGGTACCTCGAACACTGAAGCTTTCTTT. It encodes CASSQGTSNTEAFF.